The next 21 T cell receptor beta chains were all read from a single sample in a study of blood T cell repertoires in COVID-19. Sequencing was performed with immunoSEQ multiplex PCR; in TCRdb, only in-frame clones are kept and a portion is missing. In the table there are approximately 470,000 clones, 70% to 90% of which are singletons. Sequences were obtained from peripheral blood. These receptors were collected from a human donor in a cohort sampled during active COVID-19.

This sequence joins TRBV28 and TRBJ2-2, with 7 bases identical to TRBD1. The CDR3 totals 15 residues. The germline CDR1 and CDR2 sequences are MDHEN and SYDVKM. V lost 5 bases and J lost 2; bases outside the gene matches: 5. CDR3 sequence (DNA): TGTGCCAGCAGTCCCGGGACAGCAAACACCGGGGAGCTGTTTTTT. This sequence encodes CASSPGTANTGELFF. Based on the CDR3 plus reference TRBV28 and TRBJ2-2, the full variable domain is DVKVTQSSRYLVKRTGEKVFLECVQDMDHENMFWYRQDPGLGLRLIYFSYDVKMKEKGDIPEGYSVSREKKERFSLILESASTNQTSMYLCASSPGTANTGELFFGEGSRLTVL.

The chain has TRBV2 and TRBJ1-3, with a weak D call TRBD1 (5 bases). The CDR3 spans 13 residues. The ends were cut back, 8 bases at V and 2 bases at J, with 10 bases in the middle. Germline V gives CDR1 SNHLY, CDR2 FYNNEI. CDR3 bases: TGTGCCAGCCAACAGGAGACTGGAAACACCATATATTTT. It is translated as CASQQETGNTIYF.

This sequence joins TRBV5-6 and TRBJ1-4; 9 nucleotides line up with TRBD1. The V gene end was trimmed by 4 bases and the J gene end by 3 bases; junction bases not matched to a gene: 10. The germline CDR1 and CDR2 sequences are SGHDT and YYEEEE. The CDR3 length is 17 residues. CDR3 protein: CASSTEGQGFSNEKLFF. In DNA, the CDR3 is TGTGCCAGCAGCACCGAGGGACAGGGTTTCTCTAATGAAAAACTGTTTTTT.

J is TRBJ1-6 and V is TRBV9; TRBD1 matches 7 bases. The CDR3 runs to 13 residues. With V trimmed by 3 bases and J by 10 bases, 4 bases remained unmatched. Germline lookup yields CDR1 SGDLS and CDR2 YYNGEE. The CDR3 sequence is CASSARGDSPLHF. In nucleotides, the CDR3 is TGTGCCAGCAGCGCCAGGGGGGACTCACCCCTCCACTTT.

The CDR3, as DNA: TGTGCCAGCAGGCCCTGGGGAGGGGGGGATGAGCAGTTCTTC. It codes for CASRPWGGGDEQFF. The gene calls are TRBV27 and TRBJ2-1; possible D gene TRBD2, 7 bases. V dropped 6 bases and J dropped 8 bases, with 17 bases sitting between them. The CDR3 covers 14 residues. The germline CDR1 and CDR2 sequences are MNHEY and SMNVEV (reference sequence).

CDR3 sequence reads: CASTKGREGLYEQYF. The CDR3 nucleotides read TGTGCCAGCACTAAGGGGCGGGAGGGCCTCTACGAGCAGTACTTC. The chain has TRBV6-5 and TRBJ2-7; 9 bases fit TRBD2. V trimming: 7 bases; J trimming: 3 bases; junction bases outside the gene matches: 10. CDR3 length equals 15 residues. CDR1 MNHEY and CDR2 SVGAGI come from the germline V gene.

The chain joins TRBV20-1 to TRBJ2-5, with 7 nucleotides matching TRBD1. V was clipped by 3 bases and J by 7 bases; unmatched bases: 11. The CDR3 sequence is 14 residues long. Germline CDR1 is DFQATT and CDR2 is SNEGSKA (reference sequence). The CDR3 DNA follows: TGCAGTGCTAGTGTGACAGGGAGAGGGGGGACCCAGTACTTC. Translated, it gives CSASVTGRGGTQYF.

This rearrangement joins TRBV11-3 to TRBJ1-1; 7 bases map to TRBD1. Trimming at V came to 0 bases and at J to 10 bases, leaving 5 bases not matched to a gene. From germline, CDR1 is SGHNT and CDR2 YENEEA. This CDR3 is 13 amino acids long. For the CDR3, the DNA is TGTGCCAGCAGCTTAGATCAAGACAGGGCAGCTTTCTTT. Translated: CASSLDQDRAAFF.

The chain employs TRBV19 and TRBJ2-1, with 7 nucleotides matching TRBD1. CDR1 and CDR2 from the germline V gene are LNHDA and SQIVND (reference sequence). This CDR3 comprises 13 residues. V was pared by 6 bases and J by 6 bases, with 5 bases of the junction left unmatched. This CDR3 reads CASRNRGPNEQFF. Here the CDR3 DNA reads TGTGCCAGTAGGAACAGGGGACCCAATGAGCAGTTCTTC.

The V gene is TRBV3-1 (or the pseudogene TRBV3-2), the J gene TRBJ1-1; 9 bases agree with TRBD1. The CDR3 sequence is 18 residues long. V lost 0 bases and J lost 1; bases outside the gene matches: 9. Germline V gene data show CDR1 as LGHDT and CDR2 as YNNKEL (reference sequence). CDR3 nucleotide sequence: TGTGCCAGCAGCCAAGATGGAATGGGACAGGGAAGGAACACTGAAGCTTTCTTT. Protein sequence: CASSQDGMGQGRNTEAFF.

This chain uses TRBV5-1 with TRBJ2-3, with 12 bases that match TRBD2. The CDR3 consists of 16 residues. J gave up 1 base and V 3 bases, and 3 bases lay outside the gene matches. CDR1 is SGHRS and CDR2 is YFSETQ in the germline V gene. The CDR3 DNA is TGCGCCAGCAGCTCAGGACTAGCGGGGCGCACAGATACGCAGTATTTT. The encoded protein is CASSSGLAGRTDTQYF.

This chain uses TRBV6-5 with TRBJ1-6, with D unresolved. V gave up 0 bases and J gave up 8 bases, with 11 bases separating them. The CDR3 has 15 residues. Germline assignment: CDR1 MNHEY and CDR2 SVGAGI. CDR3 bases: TGTGCCAGCAGTTACTCGCTGACATTACATTCACCCCTCCACTTT. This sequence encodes CASSYSLTLHSPLHF.

CDR3 DNA: TGTGCCAGCAGTTACCCGGGGGGGAACACTGAAGCTTTCTTT. This gives the protein CASSYPGGNTEAFF. The V gene is TRBV28, the J gene TRBJ1-1; D is perhaps TRBD1 (5 bases). Germline CDR1 MDHEN, CDR2 SYDVKM. The germline V and J ends were trimmed by 4 bases and 1 base, with 10 bases remaining between them. The CDR3 contains 14 residues.

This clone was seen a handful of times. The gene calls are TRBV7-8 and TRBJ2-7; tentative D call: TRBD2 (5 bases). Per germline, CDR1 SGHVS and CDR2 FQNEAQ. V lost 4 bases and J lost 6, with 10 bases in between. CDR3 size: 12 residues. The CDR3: CASSSPLGEQYF. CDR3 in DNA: TGTGCCAGCAGCTCACCACTAGGCGAGCAGTACTTC.

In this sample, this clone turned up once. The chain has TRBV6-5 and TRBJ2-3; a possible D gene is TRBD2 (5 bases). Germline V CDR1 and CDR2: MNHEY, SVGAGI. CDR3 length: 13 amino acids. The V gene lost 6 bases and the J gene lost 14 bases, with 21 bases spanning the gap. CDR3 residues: CASSLGIRREGYF. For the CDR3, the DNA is TGTGCCAGCAGCCTAGGGATCCGGCGCGAGGGGTATTTT.

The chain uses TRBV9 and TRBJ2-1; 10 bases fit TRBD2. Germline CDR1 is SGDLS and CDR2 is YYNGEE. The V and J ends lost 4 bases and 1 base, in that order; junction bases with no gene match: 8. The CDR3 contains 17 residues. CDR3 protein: CASSTSGSGRSYNEQFF. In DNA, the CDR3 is TGTGCCAGCAGCACCTCGGGTAGCGGGAGGTCCTACAATGAGCAGTTCTTC. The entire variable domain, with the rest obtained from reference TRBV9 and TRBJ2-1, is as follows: DSGVTQTPKHLITATGQRVTLRCSPRSGDLSVYWYQQSLDQGLQFLIQYYNGEERAKGNILERFSAQQFPDLHSELNLSSLELGDSALYFCASSTSGSGRSYNEQFFGPGTRLTVL.

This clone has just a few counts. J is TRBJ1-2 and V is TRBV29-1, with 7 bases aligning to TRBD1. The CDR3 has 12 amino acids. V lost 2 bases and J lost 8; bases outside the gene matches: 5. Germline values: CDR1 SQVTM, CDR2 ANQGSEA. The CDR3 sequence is CSVERGGRGYTF. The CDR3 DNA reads TGCAGCGTTGAACGAGGGGGCAGAGGCTACACCTTC.

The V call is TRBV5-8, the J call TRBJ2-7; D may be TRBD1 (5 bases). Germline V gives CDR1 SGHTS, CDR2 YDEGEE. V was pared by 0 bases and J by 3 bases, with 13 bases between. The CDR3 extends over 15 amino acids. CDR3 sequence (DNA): TGTGCCAGCAGCTTGGCAGGGATCCCCCTCTACGAGCAGTACTTC. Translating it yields CASSLAGIPLYEQYF.

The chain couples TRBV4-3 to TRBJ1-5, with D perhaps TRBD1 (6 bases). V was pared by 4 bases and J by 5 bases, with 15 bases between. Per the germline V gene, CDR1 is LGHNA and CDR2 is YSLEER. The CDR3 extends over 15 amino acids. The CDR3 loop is CASSRVRGAHQPQHF. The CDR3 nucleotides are TGCGCCAGCAGCCGGGTCAGGGGAGCTCATCAGCCCCAGCATTTT.

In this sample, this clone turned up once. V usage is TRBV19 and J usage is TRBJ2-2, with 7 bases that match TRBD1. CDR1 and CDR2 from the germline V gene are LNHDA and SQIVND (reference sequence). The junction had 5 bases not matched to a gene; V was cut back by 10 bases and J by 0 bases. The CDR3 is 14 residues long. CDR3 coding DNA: TGTGCCACGAGGGGGCTAGCGAACACCGGGGAGCTGTTTTTT. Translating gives CATRGLANTGELFF. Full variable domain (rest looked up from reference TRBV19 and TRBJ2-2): DGGITQSPKYLFRKEGQNVTLSCEQNLNHDAMYWYRQDPGQGLRLIYYSQIVNDFQKGDIAEGYSVSREKKESFPLTVTSAQKNPTAFYLCATRGLANTGELFFGEGSRLTVL.

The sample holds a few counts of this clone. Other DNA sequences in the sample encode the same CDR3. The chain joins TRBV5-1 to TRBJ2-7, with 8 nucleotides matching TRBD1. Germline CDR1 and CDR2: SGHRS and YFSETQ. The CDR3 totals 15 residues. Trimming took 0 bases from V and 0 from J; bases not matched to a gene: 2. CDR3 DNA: TGCGCCAGCAGCTTGGGGGGGACAGGCTCCTACGAGCAGTACTTC. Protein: CASSLGGTGSYEQYF.